The 16 T cell receptor beta chains listed next were all sequenced from one sample in a study of human T cells and chemical hapten exposure. Time point here: pre-sensitization, week 0. This sample's treatment: therapeutic diphenylcyclopropenone sensitization with weekly scalp DPC. Each CDR3 protein gets one entry after TCRdb re-called the RACE reads with MiXCR. The sample carries approximately 100,000 distinct CDR3 sequences, 10% to 15% recorded once. The material was whole blood, obtained in connection with sensitization to the hapten diphenylcyclopropenone (DPC). These receptors were taken from a woman aged 45-65 years with alopecia areata. Some clones in this sample may be carry-over from other donors' samples.

The chain combines TRBV7-2 with TRBJ2-7; 15 positions match TRBD2. CDR1 is SGHTA and CDR2 is FQGNSA in the germline V gene. The ends lost 8 bases at V and 3 bases at J; junction bases unmatched: 5. The CDR3 contains 15 residues. CDR3 in DNA: TGTGCCAGCTCGGGACTAGCGGGGGGCCTCTACGAGCAGTACTTC. Its protein product is CASSGLAGGLYEQYF.

This clonotype showed up many times. V gene TRBV5-6 combines with J gene TRBJ1-1; D ambiguous. V was trimmed by 5 bases and J by 2 bases, leaving 10 bases between them. Per the germline V gene, CDR1 is SGHDT and CDR2 is YYEEEE. The CDR3 loop spans 13 amino acids. CDR3 nucleotides: TGTGCCAGCAGTTACGGGGTAAACACTGAAGCTTTCTTT. As protein: CASSYGVNTEAFF. Full variable domain (missing parts from reference TRBV5-6 and TRBJ1-1): DAGVTQSPTHLIKTRGQQVTLRCSPKSGHDTVSWYQQALGQGPQFIFQYYEEEERQRGNFPDRFSGHQFPNYSSELNVNALLLGDSALYLCASSYGVNTEAFFGQGTRLTVV.

This clonotype was counted a few times. J is TRBJ2-7 and V is TRBV5-1; TRBD2 agrees at 8 bases. The CDR3 runs to 14 residues. V lost 2 bases, J lost 6 bases, and 7 bases stayed unmatched. CDR1 SGHRS and CDR2 YFSETQ come from the germline V gene. CDR3 sequence: CASSLSAGAFEQYF. CDR3 DNA: TGCGCCAGCAGCTTATCAGCGGGGGCCTTCGAGCAGTACTTC.

V gene TRBV5-1 combines with J gene TRBJ2-1; D unresolved. The CDR3 is 13 amino acids. The germline V gene encodes CDR1 SGHRS and CDR2 YFSETQ. Trimming took off 3 bases at V and 8 bases at J, with 12 bases between the two ends. The DNA for the CDR3 is TGCGCCAGCAGCTCCCTCCTGGGCGATGAGCAGTTCTTC. This codes for CASSSLLGDEQFF.

The chain is built from TRBV6-1 and TRBJ1-1, with a possible D match to TRBD1 (6 bases). The CDR3 loop spans 13 amino acids. Germline lookup yields CDR1 MNHNS and CDR2 SASEGT. V dropped 1 base and J dropped 6 bases, with 9 bases sitting between them. DNA of the CDR3: TGTGCCAGCAGTGAAGAACAGGGCTCTGAAGCTTTCTTT. Its translation is CASSEEQGSEAFF.

This clonotype was found many times. The chain uses TRBV5-1 and TRBJ1-1; D perhaps matches TRBD1 (5 bases). V was shortened by 0 bases and J by 3 bases, with 9 bases between the two germline ends. The V gene's germline CDR1 is SGHRS and CDR2 YFSETQ. The CDR3 sequence is 14 residues long. The CDR3 sequence is CASSLAGRDTEAFF. The CDR3 DNA follows: TGCGCCAGCAGCTTGGCAGGGCGGGACACTGAAGCTTTCTTT. The entire variable domain, with the rest obtained from reference TRBV5-1 and TRBJ1-1, is as follows: KAGVTQTPRYLIKTRGQQVTLSCSPISGHRSVSWYQQTPGQGLQFLFEYFSETQRNKGNFPGRFSGRQFSNSRSEMNVSTLELGDSALYLCASSLAGRDTEAFFGQGTRLTVV.

This chain connects TRBV12-3 or TRBV12-4 to TRBJ2-4; the D gene could be TRBD1 or TRBD2 (5 bases each). There are 21 residues in the CDR3. The germline V and J ends were trimmed by 5 bases and 0 bases, with 29 bases remaining between them. The DNA of the CDR3 is TGTGCCAGCAGTACCCAAGCCCAACGGAATTCTCACGGGACAGCCAAAAACATTCAGTACTTC. The encoded protein is CASSTQAQRNSHGTAKNIQYF.

In its sample, this clonotype was seen a few times. V usage is TRBV29-1 and J usage is TRBJ2-5; D call uncertain. This CDR3 has 12 amino acids. From germline, CDR1 is SQVTM and CDR2 ANQGSEA. With 0 bases removed from V and 5 bases from J, the gap between germline ends came to 7 bases. CDR3 bases: TGCAGCGTTGAAGATGGTAGGGAGACCCAGTACTTC. This gives the protein CSVEDGRETQYF.

V usage is TRBV12-3 or TRBV12-4 and J usage is TRBJ1-3; D is uncertain. The CDR3 is 16 amino acids. With 2 bases removed from V and 0 bases from J, the gap between germline ends came to 11 bases. The CDR3 spells CASSLTGSLSGNTIYF. As DNA, the CDR3 is TGTGCCAGCAGTTTAACGGGGTCCCTCTCTGGAAACACCATATATTTT.

The gene calls are TRBV7-2 and TRBJ1-5, with unresolved D. Trimming took off 5 bases at V and 7 bases at J, with 12 bases between the two ends. The CDR3 extends over 13 amino acids. Germline CDR1 is SGHTA and CDR2 is FQGNSA. CDR3 sequence: CASSVGFEQPQHF. CDR3 bases: TGTGCCAGCAGCGTAGGATTCGAGCAGCCCCAGCATTTT.

The gene calls are TRBV20-1 and TRBJ2-7, with a possible D match to TRBD2 (5 bases). The CDR3 length is 11 residues. Germline V gene data show CDR1 as DFQATT and CDR2 as SNEGSKA (reference sequence). V lost 5 bases and J lost 5, with 10 bases in between. CDR3 residues: CSARGIDEQYF. The CDR3 DNA reads TGCAGTGCTCGGGGAATCGACGAGCAGTACTTC.

Only a few counts were recorded for this clonotype. The V and J genes are TRBV4-3 and TRBJ1-1; D possibly corresponds to TRBD1 (6 bases). The CDR3 totals 13 residues. With 3 bases removed from V and 5 bases from J, the gap between germline ends came to 10 bases. Per the germline V gene, CDR1 is LGHNA and CDR2 is YSLEER. The CDR3 loop reads CASSQARGTEAFF. The CDR3 bases are TGCGCCAGCAGCCAGGCCAGGGGTACTGAAGCTTTCTTT.

This sequence joins TRBV28 and TRBJ1-1; D is unclear. The CDR3 contains 15 residues. The germline V gene encodes CDR1 MDHEN and CDR2 SYDVKM. The germline V and J ends were trimmed by 8 bases and 1 base, with 17 bases remaining between them. CDR3 in amino acids: CASSSHGSRNTEAFF. DNA of the CDR3: TGTGCCAGCTCCTCTCACGGGTCAAGGAACACTGAAGCTTTCTTT.

This clonotype was observed at least ten times. This sequence joins TRBV23-1 and TRBJ2-7, with 10 bases aligning to TRBD2. TRBV23-1 is classed as an ORF, of uncertain function. Trimming at V came to 3 bases and at J to 6 bases, leaving 14 bases not matched to a gene. There are 17 residues in the CDR3. The CDR3 nucleotides are TGCGCCAGCAGTCAGCCTAGCGGGAGACTCCGAGGGGGCGAGCAGTACTTC. Its translation is CASSQPSGRLRGGEQYF.

In its sample, this clonotype was seen a few times. V gene TRBV11-3 combines with J gene TRBJ2-3; a possible D gene is TRBD1 (5 bases). Trimming took off 3 bases at V and 1 base at J, with 8 bases between the two ends. CDR3 length: 14 residues. Germline V gene lookup returns CDR1 SGHNT and CDR2 YENEEA. The CDR3 nucleotides read TGTGCCAGCAGCTTCCCAGGGCGCACAGATACGCAGTATTTT. This encodes CASSFPGRTDTQYF.

This chain uses TRBV4-1 with TRBJ1-2; D is undetermined. The CDR3 has 12 amino acids. Trimming stripped 1 base from V and 7 bases from J, with 7 bases between. Germline V CDR1 and CDR2: MGHRA, YSYEKL. CDR3 nucleotides: TGCGCCAGCAGCCAAGGTCCGAGTGGCTACACCTTC. It codes for CASSQGPSGYTF.